The clone carrying this T cell receptor (beta chain) has a handful of counts. The data were obtained in a study of cytomegalovirus exposure and HLA in healthy donors. The table came from immunoSEQ multiplex PCR; TCRdb's copy has only in-frame clones and leaves some out. The sample lists approximately 270,000 clones; roughly 90% were seen once. The germline V and J ends were trimmed by 5 bases and 3 bases, with 11 bases remaining between them. Germline V gives CDR1 PRHDT, CDR2 FYEKMQ (reference sequence). This CDR3 has 13 amino acids. The sequence was obtained from a woman younger than 30 in good health and CMV-seronegative. This chain uses TRBV13 with TRBJ2-7; possible D gene TRBD2, 5 bases. Sequenced sample: PBMCs. CDR3 nucleotides: TGTGCCAGCAGCGATGTAGGAGGCTACGAGCAGTACTTC. It specifies CASSDVGGYEQYF.